This TCR beta chain is drawn from a study of T-cell memory formation after mild COVID-19. Trimming removed 3 bases at V and 7 bases at J, with 16 bases between. Germline CDR1 reads MDHEN; CDR2 reads SYDVKM. The CDR3 runs 15 residues. 5'RACE primed from the constant segment yielded TCR alpha and TCR beta cDNA libraries bearing sample barcodes and UMIs. TCRdb passed the 5' RACE reads through MiXCR, listing each CDR3 protein once. Of roughly 620,000 distinct CDR3 sequences detected, around 17% appear once; the ten largest clones hold 12%. Points on this clonotype: The antigen is not known.

Findings of the study overall: CD4/CD8 balance held among clones contracting day 15 to 85, and later expanders leaned CD4+. Contracting CD8+ clones were enriched in EMRA, CD4+ mainly in CM and EM.

V usage is TRBV28 and J usage is TRBJ1-5, with a possible D match to TRBD1 (6 bases). This receptor was taken from an adult woman who had mild COVID-19 (a few samples of this study predate the infection). Cell type and time point are not known. Input material: PBMCs or a T cell subset sorted from them (not recorded which). The CDR3 sequence: CASSFNVGAGQPQHF. In nucleotides, the CDR3 is TGTGCCAGCAGTTTCAACGTGGGGGCAGGACAGCCCCAGCATTTT.